This T cell receptor (beta chain) was sequenced for a study of beta chain features in type 1 diabetes. At the level of the study: In all, about 110 million sorted cells from all samples were analyzed. The study, taken as a whole, reports: Shortening that was moderate but significant affected the TCRB CDR3s of Type 1 diabetes patients in all four CD4+ subsets.

Unmatched junction bases numbered 12, after V lost 5 bases and J lost 4 bases. The CDR3 has 17 amino acids. Per germline, CDR1 SGHTA and CDR2 FQGNSA. Of note for this clone: The antigen is unknown.

Expressed TCRB transcripts were sequenced, since all the RNA that had been isolated was reverse transcribed. The study sequenced naive, central memory and regulatory T cell samples to an average of about 3.5 million reads. Only in-frame clones appear in the TCRdb table, and some are missing; sequencing was by immunoSEQ multiplex PCR. The sample has around 25,000 clones; about 69% are singletons. This sequence originates from a man aged 18 to 35 with type 1 diabetes. Sequencing was carried out using Tregs from blood. The chain links TRBV7-2 to TRBJ2-5; TRBD2 matches at 11 bases. The CDR3 spells CASSPGRGLAGGETQYF. DNA for the CDR3: TGTGCCAGCAGCCCGGGGCGGGGTCTAGCGGGAGGAGAGACCCAGTACTTC.